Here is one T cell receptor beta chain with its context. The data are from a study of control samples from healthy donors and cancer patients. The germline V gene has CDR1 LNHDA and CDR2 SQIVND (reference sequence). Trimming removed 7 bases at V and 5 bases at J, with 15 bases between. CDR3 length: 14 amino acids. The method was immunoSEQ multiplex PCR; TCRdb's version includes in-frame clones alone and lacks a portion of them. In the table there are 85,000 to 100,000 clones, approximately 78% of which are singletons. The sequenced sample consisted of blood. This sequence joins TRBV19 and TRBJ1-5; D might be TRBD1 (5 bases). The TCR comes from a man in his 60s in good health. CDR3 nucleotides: TGTGCCAGTACCTCTGAGGGGTATCATCAGCCCCAGCATTTT. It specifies CASTSEGYHQPQHF. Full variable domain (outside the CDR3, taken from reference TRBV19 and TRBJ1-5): DGGITQSPKYLFRKEGQNVTLSCEQNLNHDAMYWYRQDPGQGLRLIYYSQIVNDFQKGDIAEGYSVSREKKESFPLTVTSAQKNPTAFYLCASTSEGYHQPQHFGDGTRLSIL.